This paragraph reports one TCR beta chain. Its antigen remains unknown. The germline V gene has CDR1 SGHRS and CDR2 YFSETQ. Trimming removed 4 bases from V and 7 bases from J; junction bases left unmatched: 12. The CDR3 sequence is 15 residues long. 13 Jbeta primers and 60 Vbeta primers were used for the PCR. The repertoire was sequenced with immunoSEQ multiplex PCR; TCRdb's copy has only in-frame clones and lacks some. Seen in this sample are tens of thousands of clones; the ten most common clones hold about 2.3%. The sample originates from a study of cytomegalovirus exposure and HLA in healthy donors. The study's findings and limits: Diagnosis of cytomegalovirus status made by the classifier reportedly showed high specificity and sensitivity.

This clonotype was obtained from a female donor in good health and CMV-seronegative. Sequencing input: PBMCs. V is TRBV5-1 and J is TRBJ1-2; 8 nucleotides align to TRBD1. The CDR3 DNA follows: TGCGCCAGCAGCCAACCCGGACAGGGCCGTTCTGGCTACACCTTC. Protein: CASSQPGQGRSGYTF.